This passage covers 24 T cell receptor beta chains from one sample sequenced in a study of blood T cell repertoires in COVID-19. Only in-frame clones appear in the TCRdb table, and some are missing; sequencing was by immunoSEQ multiplex PCR. The repertoire holds 60,000 to 75,000 clones, with approximately 85% as singletons. Input material: peripheral blood. The receptors here all came from a human donor in a cohort sampled during active COVID-19.

This sequence joins TRBV11-3 and TRBJ2-7, with a possible D match to TRBD1 (5 bases). Trimming left V 1 base short and J 4 bases short, with 14 bases between. There are 15 residues in the CDR3. Germline V gene sequence: CDR1 SGHNT, CDR2 YENEEA. DNA for the CDR3: TGTGCCAGCAGCTTAGGGGTCCAGGGAAGGTACGAGCAGTACTTC. This encodes CASSLGVQGRYEQYF.

The chain has TRBV30 and TRBJ2-6; weak D call: TRBD1 (5 bases). Germline V gene sequence: CDR1 GTSNPN, CDR2 SVGIG (reference sequence). There are 14 residues in the CDR3. V lost 3 bases and J lost 3, with 9 bases in between. CDR3 in DNA: TGTGCCTGGAGCGCAGGGTTTGGGGCCAACGTCCTGACTTTC. Protein sequence: CAWSAGFGANVLTF.

The chain combines TRBV7-8 with TRBJ1-5; 7 nucleotides align to TRBD1. There are 15 residues in the CDR3. Germline assignment: CDR1 SGHVS and CDR2 FQNEAQ. The junction had 4 bases not matched to a gene; V was cut back by 4 bases and J by 1 base. The CDR3 DNA follows: TGTGCCAGCAGCTCAGGGGGTAACAGCAATCAGCCCCAGCATTTT. It yields the protein CASSSGGNSNQPQHF.

The V and J genes are TRBV12-5 and TRBJ1-3; 7 nucleotides match TRBD1. From germline, CDR1 is LGHNT and CDR2 FRNRAP. The CDR3 runs to 15 residues. V was pared by 1 base and J by 4 bases, with 4 bases of the junction left unmatched. CDR3 in DNA: TGTGCTAGTGGTTTGGGGCAGGGGGACGGAAACACCATATATTTT. Translation gives CASGLGQGDGNTIYF.

This chain connects TRBV7-6 to TRBJ2-1, with D possibly matching TRBD1 (5 bases). Trimming cost V 5 bases and J 8 bases, with 13 bases left between them. The CDR3 has 13 amino acids. Germline assignment: CDR1 SGHVS and CDR2 FNYEAQ. CDR3 DNA: TGTGCCAGCAGCCGACAGATTACTGATGAGCAGTTCTTC. Protein: CASSRQITDEQFF.

CDR3 bases: TGCGCCAGCAGCCTCGGCACAGATACGCAGTATTTT. This codes for CASSLGTDTQYF. This rearrangement joins TRBV10-2 to TRBJ2-3; unclear D gene. Germline V lookup: CDR1 WSHSY, CDR2 SAAADI. This CDR3 region has 12 residues. Trimming left V 6 bases short and J 1 base short, with 5 bases between.

This clone was picked up a small number of times. The chain employs TRBV11-3 and TRBJ1-1; 10 nucleotides align to TRBD1. The CDR3 length is 15 residues. V was clipped by 5 bases and J by 6 bases; unmatched bases: 9. The germline gives CDR1 SGHNT, CDR2 YENEEA. CDR3: CASSPRQGANAEAFF. The CDR3 coding sequence is TGTGCCAGCAGCCCTCGACAGGGGGCTAACGCTGAAGCTTTCTTT. Drawing the rest from reference TRBV11-3 and TRBJ1-1, the complete variable domain is EAGVVQSPRYKIIEKKQPVAFWCNPISGHNTLYWYLQNLGQGPELLIRYENEEAVDDSQLPKDRFSAERLKGVDSTLKIQPAELGDSAVYLCASSPRQGANAEAFFGQGTRLTVV.

As to this clone: The junction and the germline gene differ at one end; a read error may be behind it. The chain joins TRBV15 to TRBJ2-1, with 10 bases fitting TRBD2. Germline values: CDR1 LNHNV, CDR2 YYDKDF (reference sequence). The CDR3 runs to 14 residues. CDR3 nucleotides: TGTGCCACCAGCAGAGATACGAGCGGGGGGGCCGTCCTCTTC. This translates into CATSRDTSGGAVLF.

V and J are TRBV11-2 and TRBJ2-7; possible D gene TRBD2, 7 bases. The CDR3 is made up of 18 amino acids. Trimming took off 3 bases at V and 0 bases at J, with 21 bases between the two ends. Germline V gene data show CDR1 as SGHAT and CDR2 as FQNNGV. The CDR3 region has the DNA TGTGCCAGCAGCTTCGGGACGGGGGGCCCAGCGGGCTCCTACGAGCAGTACTTC. Translation: CASSFGTGGPAGSYEQYF.

DNA for the CDR3: TGTGCCAGCAGCCCCGGGGCAGATACGCAGTATTTT. This gives the protein CASSPGADTQYF. J is TRBJ2-3 and V is TRBV9, with D possibly matching TRBD2 (5 bases). The ends were cut back, 4 bases at V and 4 bases at J, with 7 bases in the middle. Per the germline V gene, CDR1 is SGDLS and CDR2 is YYNGEE. The CDR3 extends over 12 amino acids.

The chain uses TRBV7-2 and TRBJ1-2, with 9 bases identical to TRBD1. V lost 1 base, J lost 4 bases, and 1 base stayed unmatched. This CDR3 is built from 14 residues. Germline CDR1 reads SGHTA; CDR2 reads FQGNSA. The CDR3 DNA sequence: TGTGCCAGCAGCTTAGAGGGACAGGGCTATGGCTACACCTTC. Translated, it gives CASSLEGQGYGYTF. Full variable domain (missing parts from reference TRBV7-2 and TRBJ1-2): GAGVSQSPSNKVTEKGKDVELRCDPISGHTALYWYRQSLGQGLEFLIYFQGNSAPDKSGLPSDRFSAERTGGSVSTLTIQRTQQEDSAVYLCASSLEGQGYGYTFGSGTRLTVV.

V is TRBV9 and J is TRBJ1-1; 8 positions agree with TRBD1. CDR1 is SGDLS, CDR2 YYNGEE, per germline. V was clipped by 4 bases and J by 11 bases; unmatched bases: 7. This CDR3 spans 12 amino acids. CDR3 coding DNA: TGTGCCAGCAGCCCGGACAGGGAACGGGCTTTCTTT. This codes for CASSPDRERAFF.

This sequence joins TRBV7-2 and TRBJ1-2, with D possibly being TRBD1 (6 bases). The germline gives CDR1 SGHTA, CDR2 FQGNSA. Trimming cost V 7 bases and J 4 bases, with 16 bases left between them. The CDR3 extends over 14 amino acids. CDR3 nucleotide sequence: TGTGCCAGCACCCAGGGGTTTAGGGTCTATGGCTACACCTTC. Its translation is CASTQGFRVYGYTF. Full variable domain (outside the CDR3, taken from reference TRBV7-2 and TRBJ1-2): GAGVSQSPSNKVTEKGKDVELRCDPISGHTALYWYRQSLGQGLEFLIYFQGNSAPDKSGLPSDRFSAERTGGSVSTLTIQRTQQEDSAVYLCASTQGFRVYGYTFGSGTRLTVV.

The chain couples TRBV9 to TRBJ2-2; TRBD2 aligns across 8 bases. Germline assignment: CDR1 SGDLS and CDR2 YYNGEE. The CDR3 loop spans 15 amino acids. The ends lost 4 bases at V and 6 bases at J; junction bases unmatched: 8. The CDR3 loop reads CASSPGLVDSGELFF. CDR3 in DNA: TGTGCCAGCAGCCCGGGACTAGTAGACTCCGGGGAGCTGTTTTTT.

The genes are TRBV7-2 and TRBJ1-2, with a possible D match to TRBD1 (6 bases). Trimming left V 5 bases short and J 4 bases short, with 17 bases between. The germline gives CDR1 SGHTA, CDR2 FQGNSA. This CDR3 has 15 amino acids. The chain's CDR3 is CASSPAGGPFYGYTF. CDR3 coding DNA: TGTGCCAGCAGCCCCGCCGGGGGGCCTTTCTATGGCTACACCTTC.

The chain is built from TRBV10-1 and TRBJ2-4; D gene unclear. The CDR3 has 17 amino acids. Per germline, CDR1 WNHNN and CDR2 SYGVQD (reference sequence). The germline V and J ends were trimmed by 3 bases and 0 bases, with 15 bases remaining between them. The CDR3: CASSDPEVYPAKNIQYF. Written as DNA, the CDR3 is TGCGCCAGCAGTGACCCCGAGGTTTATCCAGCCAAAAACATTCAGTACTTC.

The rearrangement links TRBV5-1 to TRBJ2-5, with unresolved D. Between the trimmed V and J ends, which lost 0 bases and 3 bases, there was a span of 9 bases. The CDR3 totals 14 residues. Germline V lookup: CDR1 SGHRS, CDR2 YFSETQ. The chain's CDR3 is CASSLGHPKETQYF. The CDR3 DNA is TGCGCCAGCAGCTTGGGACACCCAAAAGAGACCCAGTACTTC.

The chain combines TRBV13 with TRBJ2-1; 9 bases are a match to TRBD1. Germline loops: CDR1 PRHDT, CDR2 FYEKMQ (reference sequence). This CDR3 spans 18 amino acids. V dropped 1 base and J dropped 0; count of bases not matched to a gene: 7. The CDR3 DNA reads as TGTGCCAGCAGCTTAGTAGGTGGGACAGGGAACTCCTACAATGAGCAGTTCTTC. Protein: CASSLVGGTGNSYNEQFF.

The chain has TRBV5-1 and TRBJ2-3; possible D gene TRBD2, 6 bases. This CDR3 is 15 amino acids long. The germline V gene encodes CDR1 SGHRS and CDR2 YFSETQ. V was pared by 7 bases and J by 4 bases, with 19 bases between. The CDR3 protein is CASDSSAGPADTQYF. The CDR3 bases are TGCGCCAGCGACAGTTCTGCGGGACCCGCAGATACGCAGTATTTT. Supplemented by reference TRBV5-1 and TRBJ2-3, the full variable domain reads KAGVTQTPRYLIKTRGQQVTLSCSPISGHRSVSWYQQTPGQGLQFLFEYFSETQRNKGNFPGRFSGRQFSNSRSEMNVSTLELGDSALYLCASDSSAGPADTQYFGPGTRLTVL.

This chain connects TRBV24-1 to TRBJ2-2, with a possible D match to TRBD1 (5 bases). Trimming took off 6 bases at V and 6 bases at J, with 10 bases between the two ends. In germline, CDR1 is KGHDR, CDR2 SFDVKD. The CDR3 has 13 amino acids. The DNA for the CDR3 is TGTGCCACCAGTACCCAGGGCCCCGGGGAGCTGTTTTTT. It encodes CATSTQGPGELFF.

This chain's CDR3 is CASSPGQVYNEQFF. For the CDR3, the DNA is TGTGCCAGCAGCCCGGGACAGGTATACAATGAGCAGTTCTTC. The genes are TRBV7-2 and TRBJ2-1, with 8 positions matching TRBD1. V was pared by 5 bases and J by 4 bases, with 4 bases of the junction left unmatched. Germline lookup yields CDR1 SGHTA and CDR2 FQGNSA. The CDR3 is 14 amino acids.

The count of this clone is one. The chain carries TRBV11-2 and TRBJ2-3; 8 bases match TRBD1. Looked up from germline, CDR1 is SGHAT and CDR2 is FQNNGV. The CDR3 contains 15 residues. V shed 5 bases, J shed 1 base, and the junction held 5 bases outside the gene matches. The CDR3, as DNA: TGTGCCAGCAGCCCACAGGGGGTCGGCACAGATACGCAGTATTTT. Its translation: CASSPQGVGTDTQYF. The variable domain in full, with the rest retrieved from reference TRBV11-2 and TRBJ2-3, is EAGVAQSPRYKIIEKRQSVAFWCNPISGHATLYWYQQILGQGPKLLIQFQNNGVVDDSQLPKDRFSAERLKGVDSTLKIQPAKLEDSAVYLCASSPQGVGTDTQYFGPGTRLTVL.

This chain joins TRBV7-3 and TRBJ2-1, with D possibly being TRBD2 (6 bases). The CDR3 covers 11 residues. Trimming took off 5 bases at V and 7 bases at J, with 6 bases between the two ends. CDR1 is SGHTA, CDR2 FQGTGA, per germline. The CDR3 region has the DNA TGTGCCAGCAGCCGGGGGAATGAGCAGTTCTTC. This translates into CASSRGNEQFF.

J is TRBJ2-7 and V is TRBV20-1, with 7 nucleotides matching TRBD1. Unmatched junction bases numbered 5, after V lost 3 bases and J lost 6 bases. The CDR3 covers 12 residues. Germline assignment: CDR1 DFQATT and CDR2 SNEGSKA (reference sequence). As DNA, the CDR3 is TGCAGTGCTAGTGAGTACAGGGGCGAGCAGTACTTC. Translated, it gives CSASEYRGEQYF.